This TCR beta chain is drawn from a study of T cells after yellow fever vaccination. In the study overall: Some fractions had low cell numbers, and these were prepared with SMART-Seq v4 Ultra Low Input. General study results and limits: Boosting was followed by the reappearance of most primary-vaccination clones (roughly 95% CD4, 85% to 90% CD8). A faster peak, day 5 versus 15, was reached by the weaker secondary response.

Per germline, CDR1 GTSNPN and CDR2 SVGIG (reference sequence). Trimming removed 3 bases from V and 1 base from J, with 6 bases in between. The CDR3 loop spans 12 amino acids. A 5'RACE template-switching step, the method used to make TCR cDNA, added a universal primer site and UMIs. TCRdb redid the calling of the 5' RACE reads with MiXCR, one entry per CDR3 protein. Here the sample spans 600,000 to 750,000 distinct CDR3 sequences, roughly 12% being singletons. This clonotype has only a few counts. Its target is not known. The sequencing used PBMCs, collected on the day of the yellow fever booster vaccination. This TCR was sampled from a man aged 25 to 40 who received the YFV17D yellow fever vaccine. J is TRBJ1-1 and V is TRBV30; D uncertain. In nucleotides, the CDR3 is TGTGCCTGGAGGAAGGAGAACACTGAAGCTTTCTTT. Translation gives CAWRKENTEAFF.